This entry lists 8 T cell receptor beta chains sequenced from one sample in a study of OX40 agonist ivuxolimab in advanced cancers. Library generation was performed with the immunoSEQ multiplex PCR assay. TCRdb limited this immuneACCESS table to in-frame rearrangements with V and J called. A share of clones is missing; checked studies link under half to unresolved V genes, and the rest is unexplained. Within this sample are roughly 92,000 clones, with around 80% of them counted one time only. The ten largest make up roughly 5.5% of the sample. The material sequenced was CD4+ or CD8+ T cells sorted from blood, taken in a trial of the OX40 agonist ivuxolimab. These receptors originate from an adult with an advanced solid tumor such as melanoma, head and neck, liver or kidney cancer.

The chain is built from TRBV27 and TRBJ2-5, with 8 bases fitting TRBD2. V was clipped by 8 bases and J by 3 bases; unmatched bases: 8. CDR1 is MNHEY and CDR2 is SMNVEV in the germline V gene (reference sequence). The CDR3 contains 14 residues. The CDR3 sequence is CASAGGGFEETQYF. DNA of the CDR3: TGTGCCAGCGCCGGGGGGGGTTTTGAAGAGACCCAGTACTTC.

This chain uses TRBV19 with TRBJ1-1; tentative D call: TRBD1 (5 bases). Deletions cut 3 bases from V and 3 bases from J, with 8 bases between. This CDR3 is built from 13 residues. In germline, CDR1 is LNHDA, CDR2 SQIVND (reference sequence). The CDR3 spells CASSMGGYTEAFF. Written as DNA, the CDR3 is TGTGCCAGTAGTATGGGGGGGTACACTGAAGCTTTCTTT. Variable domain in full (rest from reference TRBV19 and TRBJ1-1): DGGITQSPKYLFRKEGQNVTLSCEQNLNHDAMYWYRQDPGQGLRLIYYSQIVNDFQKGDIAEGYSVSREKKESFPLTVTSAQKNPTAFYLCASSMGGYTEAFFGQGTRLTVV.

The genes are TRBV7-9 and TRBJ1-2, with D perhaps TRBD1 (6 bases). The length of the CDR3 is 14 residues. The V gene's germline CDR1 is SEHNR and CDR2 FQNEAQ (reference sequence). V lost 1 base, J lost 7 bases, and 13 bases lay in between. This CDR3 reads CASSLEGGPSGYTF. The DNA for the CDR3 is TGTGCCAGCAGCTTAGAGGGGGGGCCCAGTGGCTACACCTTC.

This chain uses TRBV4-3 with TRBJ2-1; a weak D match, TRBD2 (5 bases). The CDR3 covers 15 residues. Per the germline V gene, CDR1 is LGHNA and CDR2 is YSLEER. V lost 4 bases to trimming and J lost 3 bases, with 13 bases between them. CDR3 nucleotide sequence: TGCGCCAGCAGCCCCTCGGGATTCAGCTACAATGAGCAGTTCTTC. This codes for CASSPSGFSYNEQFF.

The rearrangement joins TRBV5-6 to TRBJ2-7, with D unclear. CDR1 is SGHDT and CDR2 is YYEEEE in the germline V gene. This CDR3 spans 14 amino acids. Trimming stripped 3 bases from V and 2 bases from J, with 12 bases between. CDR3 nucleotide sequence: TGTGCCAGCAGCTCCACGACCAGGACCTACGAGCAGTACTTC. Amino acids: CASSSTTRTYEQYF.

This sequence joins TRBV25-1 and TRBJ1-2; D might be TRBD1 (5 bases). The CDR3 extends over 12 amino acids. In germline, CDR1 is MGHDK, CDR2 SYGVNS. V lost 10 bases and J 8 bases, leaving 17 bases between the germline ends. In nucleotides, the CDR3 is TGTGCCACACTGGGGGGGACCGGGGGCTACACCTTC. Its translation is CATLGGTGGYTF.

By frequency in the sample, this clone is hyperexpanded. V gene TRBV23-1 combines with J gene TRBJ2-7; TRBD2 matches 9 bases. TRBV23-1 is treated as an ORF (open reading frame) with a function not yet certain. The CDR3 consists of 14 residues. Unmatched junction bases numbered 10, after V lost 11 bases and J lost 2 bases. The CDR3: CAVASGILTYEQYF. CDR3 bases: TGCGCCGTTGCTAGCGGGATCCTCACCTACGAGCAGTACTTC.

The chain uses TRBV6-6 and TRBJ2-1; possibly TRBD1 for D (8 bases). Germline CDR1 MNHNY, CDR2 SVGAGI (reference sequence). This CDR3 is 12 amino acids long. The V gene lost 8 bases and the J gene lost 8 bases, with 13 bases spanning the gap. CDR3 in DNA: TGTGCCAGCCGAACAGGGGGGGATGAGCAGTTCTTC. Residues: CASRTGGDEQFF.